One and the same sample provided the 28 T cell receptor beta chains below, sequenced in a study of human T cells and chemical hapten exposure. Time point indicated: patch test 1, 2 weeks after DPC sensitization. The treatment denotes: therapeutic diphenylcyclopropenone sensitization with weekly scalp DPC. TCRdb processed the RACE reads anew with MiXCR; each CDR3 protein has one entry. This sample has more than 100,000 distinct CDR3 sequences, with roughly an eighth found just once. Sequencing was performed on whole blood, taken in connection with sensitization to the hapten diphenylcyclopropenone (DPC). The receptors here all came from a man younger than 30 with alopecia areata. Some clones in this sample may be carry-over from other donors' samples.

This clonotype has ten or more counts. The gene calls are TRBV7-6 and TRBJ1-1, with TRBD1 as a possible D gene (6 bases). The CDR3 runs 15 residues. Germline V gives CDR1 SGHVS, CDR2 FNYEAQ. Trimming pared 1 base from V and 5 bases from J, leaving 14 bases between. The CDR3: CASSLGVGGRTEAFF. CDR3 bases: TGTGCCAGCAGCTTAGGGGTAGGGGGAAGGACTGAAGCTTTCTTT.

V gene TRBV12-2 combines with J gene TRBJ1-2; the table's D gene call, TRBD1, was not cross checked with the DNA. TRBV12-2 is listed as a pseudogene. The CDR3 runs to 18 residues. The CDR3 is CASRLPYPDGWHNYGYTF. CDR3 nucleotide sequence: TGTGCAAGTCGCTTACCATACCCGGACGGATGGCATAACTATGGCTACACCTTC.

The chain couples TRBV29-1 to TRBJ2-7; D is ambiguous. Germline CDR1 SQVTM, CDR2 ANQGSEA. Trimming cost V 7 bases and J 2 bases, with 12 bases left between them. This CDR3 has 12 residues. Here the CDR3 reads CSANIDPYEQYF. As DNA, the CDR3 is TGCAGCGCCAACATAGACCCCTACGAGCAGTACTTC.

There are a few counts of this clonotype. The gene calls are TRBV7-9 and TRBJ2-1, with D maybe TRBD1 (6 bases). Trimming cost V 3 bases and J 2 bases, with 20 bases left between them. The CDR3 spans 18 residues. Germline-derived CDR1 and CDR2 are SEHNR and FQNEAQ (reference sequence). The chain's CDR3 is CASSFIGLTRGTYNEQFF. In DNA, the CDR3 is TGTGCCAGCAGCTTTATTGGATTGACAAGGGGGACCTACAATGAGCAGTTCTTC.

This clonotype has ten or more counts. CDR3 in amino acids: CASRDGGAGTDTQYF. The CDR3, as DNA: TGTGCCAGCAGGGATGGGGGGGCCGGCACAGATACGCAGTATTTT. V is TRBV6-5 and J is TRBJ2-3, with a weak D call TRBD2 (7 bases). CDR1 is MNHEY, CDR2 SVGAGI, per germline. There are 15 residues in the CDR3. V lost 6 bases and J lost 1, with 14 bases in between.

The genes are TRBV10-3 and TRBJ2-2; 9 nucleotides match TRBD1. The junction had 7 bases not matched to a gene; V was cut back by 6 bases and J by 8 bases. The CDR3 loop spans 14 amino acids. The germline V gene encodes CDR1 ENHRY and CDR2 SYGVKD. In DNA form, the CDR3 reads TGTGCCATCAGAGGACAGGGGTCTGAAGGGGAGCTGTTTTTT. This encodes CAIRGQGSEGELFF.

There are a few counts of this clonotype. CDR3 DNA sequence: TGTGCCAGCAGCTTAACCGGGACGTCCGGGGAGACCCAGTACTTC. Residues: CASSLTGTSGETQYF. The gene calls are TRBV7-3 and TRBJ2-5, with D possibly called TRBD1 or TRBD2 (5 bases each). The CDR3 is 15 residues long. The V and J ends lost 0 bases and 5 bases respectively, with 13 bases between them. CDR1 and CDR2 (germline): SGHTA, FQGTGA.

The chain couples TRBV29-1 to TRBJ2-7, with a tentative D call TRBD1 (5 bases). CDR1 and CDR2 from the germline V gene are SQVTM and ANQGSEA. V gave up 1 base and J gave up 7 bases, with 17 bases separating them. CDR3 length: 14 amino acids. CDR3 bases: TGCAGCGTTGAAGTTGGCCACCTAGGGGAAGAGCAGTACTTC. It translates to CSVEVGHLGEEQYF.

This chain uses TRBV11-2 with TRBJ2-1; the match to TRBD2 covers 10 bases. The V and J ends lost 4 bases and 14 bases, in that order; junction bases with no gene match: 14. CDR1 and CDR2 (germline): SGHAT, FQNNGV. The CDR3 has 15 residues. The CDR3 sequence is CASSSLAGALFLKFF. The CDR3, as DNA: TGTGCCAGCAGCTCGCTAGCGGGGGCCCTATTTTTGAAGTTCTTC.

J is TRBJ2-7 and V is TRBV12-3 or TRBV12-4; the match to TRBD1 covers 9 bases. The CDR3 totals 16 residues. Trimming cost V 5 bases and J 7 bases; bases outside gene matches: 15. For the CDR3, the DNA is TGTGCCAGCAGTCCGAGACGGGACAGGGAGAATTCGGAGCAGTACTTC. This encodes CASSPRRDRENSEQYF.

The V and J genes are TRBV6-4 and TRBJ2-1; possibly TRBD1 for D (5 bases). This CDR3 is built from 15 residues. The V and J ends lost 5 bases and 2 bases respectively, with 13 bases between them. CDR1 is MRHNA and CDR2 is SNTAGT in the germline V gene. This CDR3 is CASSRGLEAYNEQFF. CDR3 nucleotide sequence: TGTGCCAGCAGTAGGGGTCTAGAGGCCTACAATGAGCAGTTCTTC.

This chain links TRBV20-1 with TRBJ2-4; D is tentatively TRBD1 or TRBD2 (5 bases each). CDR1 and CDR2 (germline): DFQATT, SNEGSKA (reference sequence). The V end lost 4 bases, the J end lost 1 base, and 17 bases lay between the germline ends. CDR3 length equals 16 residues. The CDR3 is CSATRGIGVAKNIQYF. The CDR3, as DNA: TGCAGTGCTACTAGAGGGATAGGGGTCGCCAAAAACATTCAGTACTTC.

This clonotype was picked up a small number of times. The gene calls are TRBV6-2 or TRBV6-3 and TRBJ1-1; D gene ambiguous. V dropped 2 bases and J dropped 1 base, with 8 bases sitting between them. CDR1 is MNHEY and CDR2 is SVGEGT in the germline V gene. The CDR3 covers 14 residues. This CDR3 is CASSYRVWNTEAFF. As DNA, the CDR3 is TGTGCCAGCAGTTACCGGGTATGGAACACTGAAGCTTTCTTT.

Only a few counts were recorded for this clonotype. CDR3 sequence (DNA): TGTGCCAGCAGTGCGGAGACAGGTTCCATCGGGGAGCTGTTTTTT. Translated: CASSAETGSIGELFF. J is TRBJ2-2 and V is TRBV6-1; tentatively, D is TRBD1 (6 bases). The CDR3 runs 15 residues. CDR1 is MNHNS, CDR2 SASEGT, per germline. V lost 4 bases and J lost 7, with 16 bases in between.

This clonotype was picked up a small number of times. The rearrangement uses TRBV5-4 and TRBJ2-7; possibly TRBD1 for D (6 bases). V lost 0 bases, J lost 6 bases, and 13 bases lay in between. The CDR3 sequence is 14 residues long. Per germline, CDR1 SGHNT and CDR2 YYREEE (reference sequence). The CDR3 DNA is TGTGCCAGCAGCTTGGTTGGGACAAATAGCGAGCAGTACTTC. Its protein is CASSLVGTNSEQYF.

This clonotype was observed a handful of times. The V and J genes are TRBV6-4 and TRBJ2-5, with 7 bases fitting TRBD1. CDR1 MRHNA and CDR2 SNTAGT come from the germline V gene. The junction had 1 base not matched to a gene; V was cut back by 6 bases and J by 3 bases. The CDR3 contains 12 residues. The CDR3 nucleotides are TGTGCCAGCAGCAGGGGGAAAGAGACCCAGTACTTC. It specifies CASSRGKETQYF.

There are a few counts of this clonotype. The rearrangement uses TRBV7-9 and TRBJ2-7, with 7 nucleotides matching TRBD2. CDR3 length: 16 residues. The V gene end was trimmed by 4 bases and the J gene end by 2 bases; junction bases not matched to a gene: 11. Germline V gives CDR1 SEHNR, CDR2 FQNEAQ (reference sequence). The CDR3 spells CASSSGGRGVPYEQYF. The CDR3 nucleotides read TGTGCCAGCAGCTCCGGGGGGAGGGGCGTCCCCTACGAGCAGTACTTC. Together with reference TRBV7-9 and TRBJ2-7, the CDR3 gives the full variable domain: DTGVSQNPRHKITKRGQNVTFRCDPISEHNRLYWYRQTLGQGPEFLTYFQNEAQLEKSRLLSDRFSAERPKGSFSTLEIQRTEQGDSAMYLCASSSGGRGVPYEQYFGPGTRLTVT.

The rearrangement joins TRBV3-1 to TRBJ2-3, with 7 bases matching TRBD1. The CDR3 has 13 amino acids. Per germline, CDR1 LGHDT and CDR2 YNNKEL (reference sequence). Unmatched junction bases numbered 9, after V lost 5 bases and J lost 10 bases. The CDR3 sequence is CASSYTGVPPQYF. The CDR3 nucleotides read TGTGCCAGCAGCTATACAGGGGTCCCACCGCAGTATTTT.

There are a few counts of this clonotype. J is TRBJ2-5 and V is TRBV7-6; no definite D call. The germline V gene encodes CDR1 SGHVS and CDR2 FNYEAQ. The CDR3 is 11 amino acids. V dropped 2 bases and J dropped 12 bases, with 10 bases sitting between them. The chain's CDR3 is CASSLLGTEYF. CDR3 DNA: TGTGCCAGCAGCTTATTGGGCACTGAGTACTTC.

The rearrangement links TRBV7-2 to TRBJ1-3; 7 nucleotides line up with TRBD1. The CDR3 consists of 15 residues. The germline V gene has CDR1 SGHTA and CDR2 FQGNSA. V lost 4 bases and J lost 8; bases outside the gene matches: 11. CDR3 DNA: TGTGCCAGCAGCTCACAGGGGTTTAAGCTGGACACCATATATTTT. The encoded protein is CASSSQGFKLDTIYF.

This CDR3 is CASSLEGQPYYGYTF. CDR3 DNA sequence: TGTGCCAGCAGCTTGGAAGGACAGCCCTACTATGGCTACACCTTC. This chain joins TRBV5-5 and TRBJ1-2, with D possibly matching TRBD1 (6 bases). V was cut by 0 bases and J by 3 bases, with 12 bases left in between. The CDR3 covers 15 residues. CDR1 and CDR2 (germline): SGHKS, YYEKEE (reference sequence).

Ten or more counts support this clonotype. The CDR3 region is CASSAGPAQFF. The DNA of the CDR3 is TGTGCCAGCAGCGCGGGCCCGGCACAGTTCTTC. The V and J genes are TRBV11-2 and TRBJ2-1; perhaps TRBD2 as D (5 bases). This CDR3 spans 11 amino acids. Looked up from germline, CDR1 is SGHAT and CDR2 is FQNNGV. V was clipped by 5 bases and J by 13 bases, with 12 bases between them.

The chain has TRBV7-9 and TRBJ1-1; perhaps TRBD1 as D (5 bases). Looked up from germline, CDR1 is SEHNR and CDR2 is FQNEAQ (reference sequence). CDR3 length: 14 amino acids. V was pared by 4 bases and J by 5 bases, with 14 bases between. The chain's CDR3 is CASSWSGGKTEAFF. CDR3 nucleotide sequence: TGTGCCAGCAGCTGGTCTGGGGGGAAGACTGAAGCTTTCTTT.

The chain employs TRBV14 and TRBJ1-5, with D hard to call. Trimming took 1 base from V and 4 from J, leaving 8 bases between them. The CDR3 loop spans 14 amino acids. The germline gives CDR1 SGHDN, CDR2 FVKESK. The CDR3 protein is CASSQGAGNQPQHF. The CDR3 DNA sequence: TGTGCCAGCAGCCAAGGGGCAGGTAATCAGCCCCAGCATTTT.

J is TRBJ2-2 and V is TRBV6-5; 7 positions match TRBD1. V shed 2 bases and J 4 bases; nucleotides not matched to a gene: 7. Germline V gene data show CDR1 as MNHEY and CDR2 as SVGAGI. This CDR3 comprises 16 residues. DNA of the CDR3: TGTGCCAGCAGTTACCAGACAGGGTCGACCACCGGGGAGCTGTTTTTT. It yields the protein CASSYQTGSTTGELFF.

This clonotype was picked up a small number of times. The genes are TRBV6-5 and TRBJ1-5, with a weak D call TRBD1 (5 bases). Germline CDR1 MNHEY, CDR2 SVGAGI. The CDR3 is 13 residues long. V lost 6 bases to trimming and J lost 10 bases, with 16 bases between them. CDR3 DNA: TGTGCCAGCAGACCTGACAGCTTAGGTCCCCAGCATTTT. Its protein product is CASRPDSLGPQHF.

This clonotype was observed many times. The V and J genes are TRBV6-2 or TRBV6-3 and TRBJ2-7, with D perhaps TRBD2 (6 bases). Trimming took 6 bases from V and 0 from J, leaving 6 bases between them. The CDR3 is 12 amino acids. Germline lookup yields CDR1 MNHEY and CDR2 SVGEGT. The CDR3 sequence is CASRAGSYEQYV. The CDR3, as DNA: TGTGCCAGCAGAGCGGGCTCCTACGAGCAGTACGTC.

This chain connects TRBV10-1 to TRBJ2-2; D gene uncertain. This CDR3 region has 14 residues. Per the germline V gene, CDR1 is WNHNN and CDR2 is SYGVQD (reference sequence). The V end was cut by 7 bases, the J end by 4 bases, with 13 bases between. The CDR3 region has the DNA TGCGCCAGCAAGGAGAGTGGGTTCACCGGGGAGCTGTTTTTT. The encoded protein is CASKESGFTGELFF.